One and the same sample provided the 3 T cell receptor beta chains below, sequenced in a study of early stage breast cancer tumors. The method was immunoSEQ multiplex PCR; TCRdb's version includes in-frame clones alone and lacks a portion of them. The sample yields roughly 30,000 clones, around 50% seen once. Sequences were obtained from breast tumor tissue. These TCRs come from a person aged 45 to 59 with breast cancer.

The chain recombines TRBV7-9 with TRBJ2-7; 13 bases line up with TRBD2. CDR1 and CDR2 (germline): SEHNR, FQNEAQ (reference sequence). The V gene end was trimmed by 5 bases and the J gene end by 2 bases; junction bases not matched to a gene: 9. This CDR3 spans 17 amino acids. The CDR3 loop is CASSPTLGLAGTYEQYF. CDR3 bases: TGTGCCAGCAGCCCGACCCTGGGACTAGCGGGAACCTACGAGCAGTACTTC.

The gene calls are TRBV15 and TRBJ2-1, with no clear D. CDR1 and CDR2 from the germline V gene are LNHNV and YYDKDF (reference sequence). CDR3 size: 13 residues. With 8 bases removed from V and 5 bases from J, the gap between germline ends came to 13 bases. The CDR3 spells CATAMEFHNEQFF. As DNA, the CDR3 is TGTGCCACCGCCATGGAGTTCCACAATGAGCAGTTCTTC.

V gene TRBV4-1 combines with J gene TRBJ1-1; unclear D gene. The CDR3 is made up of 16 amino acids. Trimming pared 4 bases from V and 0 bases from J, leaving 15 bases between. CDR1 and CDR2 (germline): MGHRA, YSYEKL. The CDR3 sequence is CASSPLSEAMNTEAFF. The CDR3 region has the DNA TGCGCCAGCAGCCCTCTCTCCGAGGCAATGAACACTGAAGCTTTCTTT.